Sequencing of this T cell receptor (beta chain) was carried out in a study of blood T cell repertoires in COVID-19. Some clones are missing from TCRdb's copy, which holds only in-frame ones; the method was immunoSEQ multiplex PCR. The sample consists of about 260,000 clones, around 82% of them appearing once. In germline, CDR1 is SGHNT, CDR2 YENEEA. The CDR3 loop spans 13 amino acids. About this clone: Compared with germline, one end of the junction differs, possibly owing to a read error.

Sequenced: peripheral blood. This sequence originates from a human donor in a cohort sampled during active COVID-19. The V and J genes are TRBV11-3 and TRBJ2-7; TRBD1 agrees at 7 bases. CDR3 amino acids: CASSLDRDYEQYF. In nucleotides, the CDR3 is TGTGCCAGCAGCCTAGACAGGGATTACGAGCAGTACTTC.